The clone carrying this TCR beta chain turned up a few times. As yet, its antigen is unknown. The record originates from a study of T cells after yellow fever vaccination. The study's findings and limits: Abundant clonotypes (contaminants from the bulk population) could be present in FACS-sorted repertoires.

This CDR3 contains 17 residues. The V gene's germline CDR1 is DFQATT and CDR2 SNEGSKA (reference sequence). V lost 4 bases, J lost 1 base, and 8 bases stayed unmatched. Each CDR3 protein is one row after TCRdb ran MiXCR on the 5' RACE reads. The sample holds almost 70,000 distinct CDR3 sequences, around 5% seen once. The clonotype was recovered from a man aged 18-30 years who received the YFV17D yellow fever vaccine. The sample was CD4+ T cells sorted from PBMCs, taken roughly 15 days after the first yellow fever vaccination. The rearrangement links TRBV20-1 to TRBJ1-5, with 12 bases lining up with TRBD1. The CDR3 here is CSAKAGTGGGSNQPQHF. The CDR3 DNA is TGCAGTGCTAAGGCCGGGACAGGGGGCGGAAGCAATCAGCCCCAGCATTTT.